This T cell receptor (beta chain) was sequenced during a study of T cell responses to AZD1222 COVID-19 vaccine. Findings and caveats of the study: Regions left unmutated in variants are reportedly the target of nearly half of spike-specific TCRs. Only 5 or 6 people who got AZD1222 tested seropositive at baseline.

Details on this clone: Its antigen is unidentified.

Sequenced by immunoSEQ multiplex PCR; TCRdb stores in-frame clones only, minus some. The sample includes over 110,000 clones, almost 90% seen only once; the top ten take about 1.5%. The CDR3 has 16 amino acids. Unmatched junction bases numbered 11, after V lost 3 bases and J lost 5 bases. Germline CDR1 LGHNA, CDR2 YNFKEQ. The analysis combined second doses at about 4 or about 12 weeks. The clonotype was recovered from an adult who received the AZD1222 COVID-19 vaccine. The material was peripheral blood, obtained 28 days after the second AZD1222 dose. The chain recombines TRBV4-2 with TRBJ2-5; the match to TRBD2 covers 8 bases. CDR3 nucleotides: TGTGCCAGCAGCCAGGACCCGGGACTAGAAGGGGAGACCCAGTACTTC. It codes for CASSQDPGLEGETQYF.